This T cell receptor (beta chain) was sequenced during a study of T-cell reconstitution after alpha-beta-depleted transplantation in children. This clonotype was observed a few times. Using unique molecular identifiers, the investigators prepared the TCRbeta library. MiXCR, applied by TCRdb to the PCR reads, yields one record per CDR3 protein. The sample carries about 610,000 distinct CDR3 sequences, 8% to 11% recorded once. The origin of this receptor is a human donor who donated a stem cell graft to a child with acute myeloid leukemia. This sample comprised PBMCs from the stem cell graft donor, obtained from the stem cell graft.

The CDR3 sequence: CASRPGQDNQPQHF. The DNA of the CDR3 is TGTGCCAGCAGACCGGGACAAGATAATCAGCCCCAGCATTTT. The V and J genes are TRBV28 and TRBJ1-5, with a tentative D call TRBD1 (6 bases). The CDR3 loop spans 14 amino acids. The germline gives CDR1 MDHEN, CDR2 SYDVKM. Trimming removed 6 bases at V and 4 bases at J, with 13 bases between. Looking up the rest from reference TRBV28 and TRBJ1-5 gives the full variable domain: DVKVTQSSRYLVKRTGEKVFLECVQDMDHENMFWYRQDPGLGLRLIYFSYDVKMKEKGDIPEGYSVSREKKERFSLILESASTNQTSMYLCASRPGQDNQPQHFGDGTRLSIL.